These 18 T cell receptor beta chains came from one sample sequenced in a study of blood T cells in healthy people across ages. A J-beta primer mix and a sample-barcoded 5' primer were used in a second PCR of about 6 to 12 cycles. TCRdb reanalysed the 5' RACE reads using MiXCR and keeps one entry per CDR3 protein. This table has around 1,800,000 distinct CDR3 sequences, about two fifths appearing once. Sequencing used blood. These receptors originate from a human donor in good health.

The table lists this clonotype with a few counts. The chain has TRBV6-2 or TRBV6-3 and TRBJ2-4; 7 positions agree with TRBD1. Germline loops: CDR1 MNHEY, CDR2 SVGEGT. The ends lost 2 bases at V and 12 bases at J; junction bases unmatched: 4. The CDR3 extends over 12 amino acids. CDR3 sequence: CASSYPDRAQYF. For the CDR3, the DNA is TGTGCCAGCAGTTACCCAGACAGGGCTCAGTACTTC.

V gene TRBV7-2 combines with J gene TRBJ1-2; D ambiguous. The CDR3 runs 18 residues. Germline V gene sequence: CDR1 SGHTA, CDR2 FQGNSA. The V end lost 2 bases, the J end lost 1 base, and 20 bases lay between the germline ends. CDR3 in amino acids: CASSLSYRAGESNYGYTF. In DNA form, the CDR3 reads TGTGCCAGCAGCTTAAGTTATCGGGCAGGCGAGAGTAACTATGGCTACACCTTC.

The chain joins TRBV10-3 to TRBJ1-2; D call uncertain. V was pared by 0 bases and J by 0 bases, with 5 bases between. This CDR3 has 14 amino acids. Germline V CDR1 and CDR2: ENHRY, SYGVKD. CDR3 sequence (DNA): TGTGCCATCAGTGAGTCTTCCCCTAACTATGGCTACACCTTC. Protein sequence: CAISESSPNYGYTF.

The chain combines TRBV11-2 with TRBJ2-3; possibly TRBD1 or TRBD2 for D (6 bases each). The germline CDR1 and CDR2 sequences are SGHAT and FQNNGV. CDR3 length equals 17 residues. V was clipped by 2 bases and J by 5 bases, with 20 bases between them. CDR3 coding DNA: TGTGCCAGCAGCTTAAGGGGGGCCGGGATGTTCGTAGATACGCAGTATTTT. The encoded protein is CASSLRGAGMFVDTQYF.

CDR3 bases: TGTGCCAGCAGCCCTTGGGCTAGCGAAACTAGCACAGATACGCAGTATTTT. Its protein product is CASSPWASETSTDTQYF. This chain uses TRBV5-5 with TRBJ2-3, with D possibly being TRBD2 (6 bases). With 4 bases removed from V and 0 bases from J, the gap between germline ends came to 18 bases. From germline, CDR1 is SGHKS and CDR2 YYEKEE (reference sequence). The CDR3 totals 17 residues. The full variable domain, in which reference TRBV5-5 and TRBJ2-3 provide the parts outside the CDR3, is DAGVTQSPTHLIKTRGQQVTLRCSPISGHKSVSWYQQVLGQGPQFIFQYYEKEERGRGNFPDRFSARQFPNYSSELNVNALLLGDSALYLCASSPWASETSTDTQYFGPGTRLTVL.

The chain uses TRBV20-1 and TRBJ2-1, with 7 bases matching TRBD1. From germline, CDR1 is DFQATT and CDR2 SNEGSKA (reference sequence). The CDR3 has 15 amino acids. Trimming cost V 3 bases and J 3 bases; bases outside gene matches: 8. CDR3 amino acids: CSARTGSGGYNEQFF. CDR3 coding DNA: TGCAGTGCTAGGACAGGGAGTGGGGGCTACAATGAGCAGTTCTTC.

The rearrangement uses TRBV3-1 and TRBJ2-3; D possibly matches TRBD1 or TRBD2 (5 bases each). The germline V and J ends were trimmed by 5 bases and 3 bases, with 21 bases remaining between them. CDR3 size: 17 residues. Germline CDR1 and CDR2: LGHDT and YNNKEL (reference sequence). The CDR3 DNA is TGTGCCAGCAGCATCCTAGTGGACGGGGCTAAGACAGATACGCAGTATTTT. Its translation: CASSILVDGAKTDTQYF.

This clonotype was seen a handful of times. The V call is TRBV29-1, the J call TRBJ1-1, with D perhaps TRBD1 (5 bases). V was clipped by 8 bases and J by 6 bases, with 19 bases between them. The CDR3 loop spans 13 amino acids. The V gene's germline CDR1 is SQVTM and CDR2 ANQGSEA. In DNA form, the CDR3 reads TGCAGCCCGTGGGACCCAAACCAATCTGAAGCTTTCTTT. Residues: CSPWDPNQSEAFF. The variable domain in full, completed from reference TRBV29-1 and TRBJ1-1, reads SAVISQKPSRDICQRGTSLTIQCQVDSQVTMMFWYRQQPGQSLTLIATANQGSEATYESGFVIDKFPISRPNLTFSTLTVSNMSPEDSSIYLCSPWDPNQSEAFFGQGTRLTVV.

The chain combines TRBV6-1 with TRBJ2-5; unclear D gene. V was shortened by 3 bases and J by 0 bases, with 11 bases between the two germline ends. The CDR3 runs 15 residues. Looked up from germline, CDR1 is MNHNS and CDR2 is SASEGT. The CDR3, as DNA: TGTGCCAGCAGTGAGGATTACCTGTACCAAGAGACCCAGTACTTC. It yields the protein CASSEDYLYQETQYF.

This clonotype was recorded a few times. The chain is built from TRBV20-1 and TRBJ2-1; TRBD2 aligns across 10 bases. The CDR3 has 16 residues. Per germline, CDR1 DFQATT and CDR2 SNEGSKA (reference sequence). J was trimmed by 0 bases and V by 6 bases; bases with no gene match: 8. Written as DNA, the CDR3 is TGCAGTGCGGTCGTAGCGGGGGGCCCCTCCTACAATGAGCAGTTCTTC. Translated, it gives CSAVVAGGPSYNEQFF.

This clonotype was counted a few times. The chain carries TRBV7-9 and TRBJ2-7; TRBD2 is a possible D gene (5 bases). CDR1 and CDR2 (germline): SEHNR, FQNEAQ (reference sequence). The CDR3 is 14 amino acids. The V end was cut by 8 bases, the J end by 2 bases, with 16 bases between. The CDR3 nucleotides are TGTGCCAGCGGCGGAGGACTGGGAACCTACGAGCAGTACTTC. This translates into CASGGGLGTYEQYF.

V is TRBV5-5 and J is TRBJ1-6, with 7 bases aligning to TRBD1. The trim removed 0 bases at V and 7 bases at J, leaving 7 bases unmatched. Looked up from germline, CDR1 is SGHKS and CDR2 is YYEKEE (reference sequence). The CDR3 covers 16 residues. As DNA, the CDR3 is TGTGCCAGCAGCTTGGCGGTAGGGGGCGGAAATTCACCCCTCCACTTT. This encodes CASSLAVGGGNSPLHF.

With respect to this clonotype: One end of the junction does not line up with germline, which may come from a read error. The chain combines TRBV28 with TRBJ2-6; perhaps D is TRBD1 or TRBD2 (5 bases each). This CDR3 has 15 residues. Germline lookup yields CDR1 MDHEN and CDR2 SYDVKM. CDR3 sequence reads: CASYRGHSGASVLTF. The DNA for the CDR3 is TGTGCCAGCTATCGGGGTCACTCTGGGGCCAGCGTCCTGACTTTC.

The CDR3 loop is CASSRQGWSTEAFF. The CDR3 coding sequence is TGTGCCAGCAGCCGACAGGGTTGGAGCACTGAAGCTTTCTTT. This chain joins TRBV12-3 or TRBV12-4 and TRBJ1-1; the match to TRBD1 covers 7 bases. The CDR3 consists of 14 residues. V gave up 6 bases and J gave up 4 bases; unmatched junction bases: 8.

The genes are TRBV12-3 or TRBV12-4 and TRBJ1-2; TRBD1 might be the D (5 bases). The V and J ends lost 6 bases and 2 bases respectively, with 13 bases between them. The CDR3 extends over 14 amino acids. CDR3 nucleotide sequence: TGTGCCAGCAGCCTCAGGGTAGTCAACTATGGCTACACCTTC. Translation: CASSLRVVNYGYTF.

This clonotype has just a few counts. The chain couples TRBV29-1 to TRBJ2-7, with D perhaps TRBD1 (6 bases). Deletions cut 3 bases from V and 0 bases from J, with 12 bases between. CDR1 and CDR2 from the germline V gene are SQVTM and ANQGSEA. The CDR3 is 14 residues long. For the CDR3, the DNA is TGCAGCGTTGAGTCCAGGGACAACTCCTACGAGCAGTACTTC. Encoded protein: CSVESRDNSYEQYF.

The chain uses TRBV4-1 and TRBJ1-5; D is uncertain. This CDR3 spans 14 amino acids. Germline V lookup: CDR1 MGHRA, CDR2 YSYEKL. Trimming cost V 0 bases and J 3 bases, with 6 bases left between them. The CDR3 DNA follows: TGCGCCAGCAGCCAAGAAGCGGACAATCAGCCCCAGCATTTT. Translation gives CASSQEADNQPQHF.

This clonotype was picked up a small number of times. The CDR3 DNA reads TGTGCCAGCAGTGAACAGGAGAACTACGAGCAGTACTTC. It codes for CASSEQENYEQYF. This chain connects TRBV25-1 to TRBJ2-7; no clear D. Trimming removed 2 bases from V and 3 bases from J, with 8 bases in between. The CDR3 runs 13 residues. Germline-derived CDR1 and CDR2 are MGHDK and SYGVNS.